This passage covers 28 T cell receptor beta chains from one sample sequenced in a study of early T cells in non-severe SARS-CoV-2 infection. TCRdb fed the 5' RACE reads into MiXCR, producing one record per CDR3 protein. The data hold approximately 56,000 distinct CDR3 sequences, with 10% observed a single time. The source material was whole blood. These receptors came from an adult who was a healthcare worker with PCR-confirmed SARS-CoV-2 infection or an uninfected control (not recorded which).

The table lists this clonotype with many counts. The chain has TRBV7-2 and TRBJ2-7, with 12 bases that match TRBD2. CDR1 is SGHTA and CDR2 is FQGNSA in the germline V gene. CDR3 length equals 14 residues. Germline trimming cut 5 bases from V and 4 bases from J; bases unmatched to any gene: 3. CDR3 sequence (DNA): TGTGCCAGCAGCCGCGGACTAGCGGGGTACGAGCAGTACTTC. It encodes CASSRGLAGYEQYF.

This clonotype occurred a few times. In DNA, the CDR3 is TGTGCCAGCAGCTTAGATGGGACTAGCGGGAGAGTGACCCAGTACTTC. Amino acids: CASSLDGTSGRVTQYF. This rearrangement joins TRBV11-2 to TRBJ2-5; 14 nucleotides align to TRBD2. The CDR3 covers 16 residues. The V segment lost 0 bases and the J segment 7 bases; nucleotides outside the gene matches: 4. Germline V CDR1 and CDR2: SGHAT, FQNNGV.

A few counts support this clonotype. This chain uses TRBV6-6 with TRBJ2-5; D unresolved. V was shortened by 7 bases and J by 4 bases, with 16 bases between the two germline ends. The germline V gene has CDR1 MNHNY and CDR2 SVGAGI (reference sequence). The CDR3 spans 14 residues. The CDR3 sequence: CASTTLVSPETQYF. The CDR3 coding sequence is TGTGCCAGCACGACCCTAGTCTCCCCAGAGACCCAGTACTTC.

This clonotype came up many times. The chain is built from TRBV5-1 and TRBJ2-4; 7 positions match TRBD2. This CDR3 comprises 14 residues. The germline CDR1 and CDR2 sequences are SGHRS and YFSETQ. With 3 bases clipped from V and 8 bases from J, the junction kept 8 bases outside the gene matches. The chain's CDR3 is CASSWEGMGDIQYF. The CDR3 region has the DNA TGCGCCAGCAGCTGGGAGGGAATGGGGGACATTCAGTACTTC.

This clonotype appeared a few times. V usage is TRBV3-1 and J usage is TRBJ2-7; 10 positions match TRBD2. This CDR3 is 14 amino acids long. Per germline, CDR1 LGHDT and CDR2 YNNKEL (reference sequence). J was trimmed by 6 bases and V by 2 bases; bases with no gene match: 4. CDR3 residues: CASSQSGRAGEQYF. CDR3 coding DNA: TGTGCCAGCAGCCAAAGCGGGAGGGCCGGCGAGCAGTACTTC.

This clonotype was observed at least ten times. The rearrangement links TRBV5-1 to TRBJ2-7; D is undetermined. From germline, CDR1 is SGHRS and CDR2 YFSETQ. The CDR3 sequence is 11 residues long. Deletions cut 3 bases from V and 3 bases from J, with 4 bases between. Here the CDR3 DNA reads TGCGCCAGCAGCTGGGGCTACGAGCAGTACTTC. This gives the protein CASSWGYEQYF.

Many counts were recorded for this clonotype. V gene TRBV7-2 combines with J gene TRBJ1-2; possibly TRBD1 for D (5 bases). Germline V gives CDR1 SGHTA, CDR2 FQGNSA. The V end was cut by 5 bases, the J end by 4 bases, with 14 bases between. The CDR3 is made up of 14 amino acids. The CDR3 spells CASSPNWGGYGYTF. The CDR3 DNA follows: TGTGCCAGCAGCCCAAATTGGGGGGGCTATGGCTACACCTTC.

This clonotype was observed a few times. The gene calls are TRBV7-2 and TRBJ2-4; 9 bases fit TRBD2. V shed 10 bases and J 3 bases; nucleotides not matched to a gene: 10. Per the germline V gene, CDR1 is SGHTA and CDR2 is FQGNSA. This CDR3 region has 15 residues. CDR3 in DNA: TGTGCCAACAATTGGGGCGGGAGGGACAAAAACATTCAGTACTTC. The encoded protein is CANNWGGRDKNIQYF. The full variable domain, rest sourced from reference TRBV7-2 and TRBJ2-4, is GAGVSQSPSNKVTEKGKDVELRCDPISGHTALYWYRQSLGQGLEFLIYFQGNSAPDKSGLPSDRFSAERTGGSVSTLTIQRTQQEDSAVYLCANNWGGRDKNIQYFGAGTRLSVL.

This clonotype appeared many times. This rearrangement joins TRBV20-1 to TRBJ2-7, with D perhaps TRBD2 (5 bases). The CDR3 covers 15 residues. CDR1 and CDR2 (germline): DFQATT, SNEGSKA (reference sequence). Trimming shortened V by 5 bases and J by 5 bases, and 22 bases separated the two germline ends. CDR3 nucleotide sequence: TGCAGTGCTTTCGCCCTCGGGAAAATAAAACACGAGCAGTACTTC. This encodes CSAFALGKIKHEQYF.

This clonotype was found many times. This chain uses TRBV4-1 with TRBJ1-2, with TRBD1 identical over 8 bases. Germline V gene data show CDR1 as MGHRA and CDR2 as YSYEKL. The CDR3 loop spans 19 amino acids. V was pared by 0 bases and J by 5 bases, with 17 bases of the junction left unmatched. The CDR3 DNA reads TGCGCCAGCAGCCAAGATCTTCCTTTTCAGGGGGCGGGTAGATATGGCTACACCTTC. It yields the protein CASSQDLPFQGAGRYGYTF.

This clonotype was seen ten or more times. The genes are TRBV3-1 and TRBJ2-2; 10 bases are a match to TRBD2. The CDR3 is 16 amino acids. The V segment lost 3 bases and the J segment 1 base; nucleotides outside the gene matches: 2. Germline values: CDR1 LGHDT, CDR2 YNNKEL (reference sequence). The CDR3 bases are TGTGCCAGCAGCCACAGACTAGCGGGGAACACCGGGGAGCTGTTTTTT. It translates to CASSHRLAGNTGELFF.

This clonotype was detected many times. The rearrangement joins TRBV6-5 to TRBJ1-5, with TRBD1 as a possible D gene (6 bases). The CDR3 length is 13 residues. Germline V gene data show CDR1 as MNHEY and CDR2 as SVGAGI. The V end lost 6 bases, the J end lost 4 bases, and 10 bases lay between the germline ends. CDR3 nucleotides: TGTGCCAGCAGCAGTAGGGGGAATCAGCCCCAGCATTTT. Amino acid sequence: CASSSRGNQPQHF.

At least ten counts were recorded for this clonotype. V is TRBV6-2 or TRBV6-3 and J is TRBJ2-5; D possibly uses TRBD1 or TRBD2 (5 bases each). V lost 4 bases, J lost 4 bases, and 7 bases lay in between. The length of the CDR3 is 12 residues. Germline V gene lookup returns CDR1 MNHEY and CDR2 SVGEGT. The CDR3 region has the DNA TGTGCCAGCAGTTTGAGGGGAGAGACCCAGTACTTC. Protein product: CASSLRGETQYF.

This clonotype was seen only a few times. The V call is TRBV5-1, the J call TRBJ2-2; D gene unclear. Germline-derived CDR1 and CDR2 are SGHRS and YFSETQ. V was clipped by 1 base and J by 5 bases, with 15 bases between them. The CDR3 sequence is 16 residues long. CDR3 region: CASSLNKAGSTGELFF. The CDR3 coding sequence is TGCGCCAGCAGCTTGAACAAGGCAGGTTCGACCGGGGAGCTGTTTTTT.

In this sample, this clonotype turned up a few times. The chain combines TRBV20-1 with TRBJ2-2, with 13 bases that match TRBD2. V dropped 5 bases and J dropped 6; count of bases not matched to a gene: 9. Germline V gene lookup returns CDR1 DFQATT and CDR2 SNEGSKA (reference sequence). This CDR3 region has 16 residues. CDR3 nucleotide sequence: TGCAGTGCTCAGTTGGGGACTAGCGGGGCGGCCGGGGAGCTGTTTTTT. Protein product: CSAQLGTSGAAGELFF.

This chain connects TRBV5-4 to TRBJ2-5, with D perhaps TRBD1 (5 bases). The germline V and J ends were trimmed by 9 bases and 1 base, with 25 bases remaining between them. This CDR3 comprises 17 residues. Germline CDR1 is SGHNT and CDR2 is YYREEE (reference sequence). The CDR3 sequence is CATGQEQIKGLQETQYF. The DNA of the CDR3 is TGTGCCACAGGGCAGGAGCAAATTAAAGGGCTCCAAGAGACCCAGTACTTC.

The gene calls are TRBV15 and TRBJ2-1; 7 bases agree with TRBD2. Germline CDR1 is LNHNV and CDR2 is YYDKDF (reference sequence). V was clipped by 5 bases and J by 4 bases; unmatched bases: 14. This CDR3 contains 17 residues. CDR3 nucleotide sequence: TGTGCCACCAGCCATCGACCGTTGACTAGCCCTTACAATGAGCAGTTCTTC. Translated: CATSHRPLTSPYNEQFF.

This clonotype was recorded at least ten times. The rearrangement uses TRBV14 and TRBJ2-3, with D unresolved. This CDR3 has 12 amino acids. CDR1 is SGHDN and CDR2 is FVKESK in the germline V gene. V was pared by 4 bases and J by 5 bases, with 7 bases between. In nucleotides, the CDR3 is TGTGCCAGCAGCCGGACGAGAGATACGCAGTATTTT. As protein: CASSRTRDTQYF.

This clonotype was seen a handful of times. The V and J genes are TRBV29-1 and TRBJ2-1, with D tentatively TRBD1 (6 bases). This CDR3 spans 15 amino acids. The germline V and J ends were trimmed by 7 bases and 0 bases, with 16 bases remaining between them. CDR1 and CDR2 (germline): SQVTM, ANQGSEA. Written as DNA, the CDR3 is TGCAGCGGCGAACAGGGAAGCAGCTCCTACAATGAGCAGTTCTTC. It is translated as CSGEQGSSSYNEQFF.

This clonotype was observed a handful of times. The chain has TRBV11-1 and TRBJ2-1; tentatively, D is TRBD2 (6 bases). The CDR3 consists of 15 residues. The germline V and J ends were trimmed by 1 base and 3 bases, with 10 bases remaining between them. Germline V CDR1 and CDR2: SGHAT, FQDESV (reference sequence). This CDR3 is CASSLGSSDYNEQFF. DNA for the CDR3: TGTGCCAGCAGCTTAGGATCTAGCGACTACAATGAGCAGTTCTTC. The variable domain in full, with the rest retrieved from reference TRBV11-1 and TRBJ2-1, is EAEVAQSPRYKITEKSQAVAFWCDPISGHATLYWYRQILGQGPELLVQFQDESVVDDSQLPKDRFSAERLKGVDSTLKIQPAELGDSAMYLCASSLGSSDYNEQFFGPGTRLTVL.

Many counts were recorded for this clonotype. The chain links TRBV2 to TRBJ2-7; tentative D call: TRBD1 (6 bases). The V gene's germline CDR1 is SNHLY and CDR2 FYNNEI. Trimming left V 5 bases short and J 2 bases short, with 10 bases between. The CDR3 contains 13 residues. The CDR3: CASSLDRTYEQYF. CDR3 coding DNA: TGTGCCAGCAGTTTAGACAGGACCTACGAGCAGTACTTC.

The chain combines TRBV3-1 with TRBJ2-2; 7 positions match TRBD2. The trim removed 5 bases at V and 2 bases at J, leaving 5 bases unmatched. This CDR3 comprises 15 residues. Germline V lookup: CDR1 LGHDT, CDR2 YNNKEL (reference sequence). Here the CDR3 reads CASSTLATNTGELFF. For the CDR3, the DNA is TGTGCCAGCAGCACACTAGCGACTAACACCGGGGAGCTGTTTTTT.

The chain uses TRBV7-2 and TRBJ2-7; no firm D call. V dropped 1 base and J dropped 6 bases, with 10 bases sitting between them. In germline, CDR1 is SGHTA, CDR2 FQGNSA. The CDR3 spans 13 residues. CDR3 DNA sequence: TGTGCCAGCAGCTTAGAATCGGGCGGCGAGCAGTACTTC. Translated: CASSLESGGEQYF.

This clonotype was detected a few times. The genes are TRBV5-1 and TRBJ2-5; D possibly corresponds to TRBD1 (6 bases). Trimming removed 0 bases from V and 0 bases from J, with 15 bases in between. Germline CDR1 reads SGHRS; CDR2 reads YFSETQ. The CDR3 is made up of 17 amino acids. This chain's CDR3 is CASSLAVGTLDQETQYF. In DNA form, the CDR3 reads TGCGCCAGCAGCTTGGCTGTCGGGACACTCGACCAAGAGACCCAGTACTTC. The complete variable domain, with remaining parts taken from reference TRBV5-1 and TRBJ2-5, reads KAGVTQTPRYLIKTRGQQVTLSCSPISGHRSVSWYQQTPGQGLQFLFEYFSETQRNKGNFPGRFSGRQFSNSRSEMNVSTLELGDSALYLCASSLAVGTLDQETQYFGPGTRLLVL.

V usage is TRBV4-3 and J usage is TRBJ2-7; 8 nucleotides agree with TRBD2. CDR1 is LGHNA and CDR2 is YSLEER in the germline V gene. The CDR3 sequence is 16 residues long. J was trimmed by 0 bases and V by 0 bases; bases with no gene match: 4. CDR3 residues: CASSQESGSHSYEQYF. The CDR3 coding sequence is TGCGCCAGCAGCCAAGAGAGCGGGAGCCACTCCTACGAGCAGTACTTC.

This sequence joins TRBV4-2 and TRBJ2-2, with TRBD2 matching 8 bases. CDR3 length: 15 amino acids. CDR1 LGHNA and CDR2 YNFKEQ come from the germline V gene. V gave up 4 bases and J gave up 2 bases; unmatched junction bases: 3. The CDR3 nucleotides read TGTGCCAGCAGCCGGCGGGAGGCCAACACCGGGGAGCTGTTTTTT. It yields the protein CASSRREANTGELFF.

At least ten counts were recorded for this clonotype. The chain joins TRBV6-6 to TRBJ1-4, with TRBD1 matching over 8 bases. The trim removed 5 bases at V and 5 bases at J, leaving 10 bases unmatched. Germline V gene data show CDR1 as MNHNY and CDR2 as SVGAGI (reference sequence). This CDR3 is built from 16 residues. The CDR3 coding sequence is TGTGCCAGCAGTCCCCACCGGACAGGGACAAATGAAAAACTGTTTTTT. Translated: CASSPHRTGTNEKLFF.

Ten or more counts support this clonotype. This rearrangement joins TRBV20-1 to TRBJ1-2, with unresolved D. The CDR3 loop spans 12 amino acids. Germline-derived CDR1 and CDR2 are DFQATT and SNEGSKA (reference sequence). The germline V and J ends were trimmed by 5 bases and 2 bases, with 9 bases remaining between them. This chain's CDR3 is CSAPQSNYGYTF. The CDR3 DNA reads TGCAGTGCTCCCCAGTCCAACTATGGCTACACCTTC.